The 11 T cell receptor beta chains below all came from one sample that was sequenced in a study of T cell responses to AZD1222 COVID-19 vaccine. Measured with immunoSEQ multiplex PCR; TCRdb has only the in-frame clones, and not every one. The table has about 140,000 clones, roughly 82% seen once. The sample was peripheral blood, taken on day 0 of AZD1222 vaccination. The receptor set was obtained from an adult in good health.

The chain couples TRBV7-6 to TRBJ2-7; 8 bases match TRBD2. V shed 3 bases, J shed 5 bases, and the junction held 15 bases outside the gene matches. The CDR3 extends over 17 amino acids. The germline V gene has CDR1 SGHVS and CDR2 FNYEAQ. The CDR3 nucleotides read TGTGCCAGCAGCTTCGGTCTGAACGGGGGGGCCGCGGACGAGCAGTACTTC. Protein product: CASSFGLNGGAADEQYF.

This clone has just one count. CDR3 DNA sequence: TGTGCCAGCAGTCCGCCGCTGACTAACTATGGCTACACCTTC. Translating it yields CASSPPLTNYGYTF. The J gene is TRBJ1-2, the V gene TRBV25-1; no clear D gene. This CDR3 comprises 14 residues. Trimming took off 5 bases at V and 0 bases at J, with 10 bases between the two ends. CDR1 MGHDK and CDR2 SYGVNS come from the germline V gene.

V usage is TRBV9 and J usage is TRBJ2-1; TRBD1 agrees at 9 bases. Looked up from germline, CDR1 is SGDLS and CDR2 is YYNGEE. V lost 0 bases and J lost 7; bases outside the gene matches: 5. This CDR3 spans 15 amino acids. The CDR3 region is CASSVGDRVPNEQFF. The CDR3 region has the DNA TGTGCCAGCAGCGTAGGGGACAGGGTTCCTAATGAGCAGTTCTTC. Complete variable domain (other parts from reference TRBV9 and TRBJ2-1): DSGVTQTPKHLITATGQRVTLRCSPRSGDLSVYWYQQSLDQGLQFLIQYYNGEERAKGNILERFSAQQFPDLHSELNLSSLELGDSALYFCASSVGDRVPNEQFFGPGTRLTVL.

The V and J genes are TRBV5-1 and TRBJ1-3, with 11 bases that match TRBD1. The CDR3 spans 15 residues. The V and J ends lost 4 bases and 4 bases, in that order; junction bases with no gene match: 4. Germline V gene lookup returns CDR1 SGHRS and CDR2 YFSETQ. The CDR3 reads CASSPGQGDGNTIYF. The DNA of the CDR3 is TGCGCCAGCAGCCCGGGACAGGGGGACGGAAACACCATATATTTT. Drawing the rest from reference TRBV5-1 and TRBJ1-3, the complete variable domain is KAGVTQTPRYLIKTRGQQVTLSCSPISGHRSVSWYQQTPGQGLQFLFEYFSETQRNKGNFPGRFSGRQFSNSRSEMNVSTLELGDSALYLCASSPGQGDGNTIYFGEGSWLTVV.

The chain employs TRBV6-5 and TRBJ1-1; weak D call: TRBD1 (5 bases). V was cut by 4 bases and J by 2 bases, with 11 bases left in between. The CDR3 spans 14 residues. CDR1 and CDR2 (germline): MNHEY, SVGAGI. CDR3 in amino acids: CASSLSGTNTEAFF. In DNA form, the CDR3 reads TGTGCCAGCAGTTTATCCGGGACCAACACTGAAGCTTTCTTT.

This clone was seen more than once but under ten times. The genes are TRBV6-4 and TRBJ1-2; possible D gene TRBD1, 5 bases. From germline, CDR1 is MRHNA and CDR2 SNTAGT. The CDR3 totals 14 residues. V shed 4 bases and J shed 8 bases, with 17 bases lying between them. In DNA, the CDR3 is TGTGCCAGCAGTGTAGACAGAGCCTCGAAGGGCTACACCTTC. This codes for CASSVDRASKGYTF.

The chain joins TRBV30 to TRBJ2-5; weak D call: TRBD1 (5 bases). Germline values: CDR1 GTSNPN, CDR2 SVGIG (reference sequence). The V end was cut by 0 bases, the J end by 5 bases, with 10 bases between. The CDR3 is 13 amino acids. The CDR3 spells CAWSVQVGETQYF. DNA of the CDR3: TGTGCCTGGAGTGTACAGGTGGGGGAGACCCAGTACTTC.

V gene TRBV3-1 (or the pseudogene TRBV3-2) combines with J gene TRBJ1-6, with D hard to call. CDR3 size: 14 residues. Germline-derived CDR1 and CDR2 are LGHDT and YNNKEL (reference sequence). Trimming took 0 bases from V and 9 from J, leaving 9 bases between them. CDR3 in amino acids: CASSQDGGSSPLHF. CDR3 sequence (DNA): TGTGCCAGCAGCCAAGACGGCGGGAGTTCACCCCTCCACTTT.

Of note for this clone: This specimen includes other DNA sequences encoding the same CDR3. The chain employs TRBV12-3 or TRBV12-4 and TRBJ1-1; TRBD1 matches 7 bases. This CDR3 is built from 13 residues. V gave up 5 bases and J gave up 7 bases; unmatched junction bases: 7. As DNA, the CDR3 is TGTGCCAGCAGTCTCCGACAGGGTGGTGAAGCTTTCTTT. This codes for CASSLRQGGEAFF.

The chain uses TRBV30 and TRBJ2-3, with D hard to call. V lost 0 bases to trimming and J lost 2 bases, with 9 bases between them. Germline CDR1 GTSNPN, CDR2 SVGIG (reference sequence). This CDR3 is 14 amino acids long. The CDR3 here is CAWSVWQDTDTQYF. The CDR3 region has the DNA TGTGCCTGGAGTGTTTGGCAGGACACAGATACGCAGTATTTT.

V and J are TRBV28 and TRBJ1-1; 9 bases map to TRBD1. CDR3 length equals 15 residues. In germline, CDR1 is MDHEN, CDR2 SYDVKM. With V trimmed by 5 bases and J by 8 bases, 12 bases remained unmatched. Here the CDR3 reads CASSAPIQGAREAFF. The CDR3 region has the DNA TGTGCCAGCAGTGCACCAATACAGGGGGCTCGAGAAGCTTTCTTT.